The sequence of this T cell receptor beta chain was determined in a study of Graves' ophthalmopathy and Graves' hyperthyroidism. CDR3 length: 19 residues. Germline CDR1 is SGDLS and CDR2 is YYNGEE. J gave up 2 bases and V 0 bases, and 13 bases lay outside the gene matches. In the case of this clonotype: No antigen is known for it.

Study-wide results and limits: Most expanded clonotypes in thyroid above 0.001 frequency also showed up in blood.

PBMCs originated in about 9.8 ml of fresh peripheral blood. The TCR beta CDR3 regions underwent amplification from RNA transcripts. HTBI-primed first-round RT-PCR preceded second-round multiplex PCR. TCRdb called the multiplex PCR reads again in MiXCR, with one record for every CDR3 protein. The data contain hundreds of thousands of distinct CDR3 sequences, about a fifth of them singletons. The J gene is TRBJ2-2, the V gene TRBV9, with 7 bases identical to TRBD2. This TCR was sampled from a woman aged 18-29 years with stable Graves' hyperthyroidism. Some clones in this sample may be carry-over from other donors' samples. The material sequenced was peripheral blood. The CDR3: CASSVAPLSGISNTGELFF. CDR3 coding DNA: TGTGCCAGCAGCGTAGCTCCTCTGAGCGGGATATCAAACACCGGGGAGCTGTTTTTT.